Reported below is one TCR beta chain. Here immunoSEQ multiplex PCR was the method, and the copy in TCRdb shows in-frame clones only, minus some. The data show approximately 80,000 clones, around 93% seen once. The data are from a study of T cell changes during pregnancy in multiple sclerosis. Germline V gene sequence: CDR1 MNHNY, CDR2 SVGAGI (reference sequence). The CDR3 has 15 residues. Between the trimmed V and J ends, which lost 2 bases and 8 bases, there was a span of 15 bases. Sequenced here: peripheral blood, sampled in the second trimester of pregnancy. This receptor was identified in a female donor in good health, enrolled as a control in a pregnancy study. The chain uses TRBV6-6 and TRBJ1-4; D remains unclear. The CDR3 nucleotides read TGTGCCAGCAGTTACCAAGTCCCCTCCCAGGAAAAACTGTTTTTT. This sequence encodes CASSYQVPSQEKLFF.